At least ten counts were recorded for the clone carrying this T cell receptor (beta chain). Its antigen is as yet unknown. This sample is drawn from a study of Graves' ophthalmopathy and Graves' hyperthyroidism. Study-level results: Among expanded thyroid clonotypes above 0.001 frequency, most also occurred in blood. Built on 13 signatures, a model told ophthalmopathy apart from stable hyperthyroidism with over 85% sensitivity and under 83% specificity.

Researchers took RNA transcripts and amplified TCR beta CDR3 regions from them. Scientists carried out first-round RT-PCR using HTBI primers and then a second-round multiplex PCR. TCRdb re-called the multiplex PCR reads with MiXCR, one entry per CDR3 protein. The sample lists hundreds of thousands of distinct CDR3 sequences; about two fifths were seen once. V lost 7 bases and J lost 4, with 13 bases in between. Germline assignment: CDR1 SEHNR and CDR2 FQNEAQ (reference sequence). The CDR3 runs to 13 residues. The J gene is TRBJ1-2, the V gene TRBV7-9; D gene ambiguous. The sequenced sample consisted of peripheral blood. The receptor's source is an adult man with Graves' ophthalmopathy. CDR3 residues: CASTNEEVYGYTF. CDR3 nucleotides: TGTGCCAGCACCAATGAGGAAGTCTATGGCTACACCTTC.